Below are 19 T cell receptor beta chains sequenced from a single sample in a study of neurological immune-mediated disorders. One entry per CDR3 protein, called by TCRdb with MiXCR from the 5' RACE reads. The sample records about 32,000 distinct CDR3 sequences, 3.5% to 4% being singletons. The sample consisted of PBMCs. The receptors shown here come from a man aged 25-40 years with multiple sclerosis.

This clonotype was counted at least ten times. V usage is TRBV12-3 or TRBV12-4 and J usage is TRBJ1-1, with D hard to call. Trimming left V 2 bases short and J 0 bases short, with 4 bases between. The CDR3 is made up of 13 amino acids. The CDR3 DNA sequence: TGTGCCAGCAGTTTACTCCTGAACACTGAAGCTTTCTTT. Its translation: CASSLLLNTEAFF.

In this sample, this clonotype turned up many times. The CDR3 DNA follows: TGTGCCAGCAGCTTAGCAGGGAGCTCTGGGGCCAACGTCCTGACTTTC. This translates into CASSLAGSSGANVLTF. V gene TRBV7-2 combines with J gene TRBJ2-6, with TRBD2 as a possible D gene (5 bases). Per germline, CDR1 SGHTA and CDR2 FQGNSA. This CDR3 is 16 amino acids long. V was trimmed by 0 bases and J by 0 bases, leaving 6 bases between them.

This clonotype has ten or more counts. The V call is TRBV10-3, the J call TRBJ2-3, with a weak D call TRBD2 (6 bases). The CDR3 length is 14 residues. Trimming removed 3 bases at V and 1 base at J, with 8 bases between. Germline CDR1 reads ENHRY; CDR2 reads SYGVKD. The CDR3 DNA is TGTGCCATCAGTGATCCTAGCGGCACAGATACGCAGTATTTT. Translation gives CAISDPSGTDTQYF.

The sample holds a few counts of this clonotype. The chain joins TRBV3-1 to TRBJ2-7, with D possibly TRBD1 on 6 matching bases. There are 13 residues in the CDR3. V lost 3 bases and J 3 bases, leaving 9 bases between the germline ends. CDR1 LGHDT and CDR2 YNNKEL come from the germline V gene (reference sequence). The CDR3 loop is CASSHRQDYEQYF. The CDR3 DNA sequence: TGTGCCAGCAGCCACAGACAGGACTACGAGCAGTACTTC.

The CDR3 coding sequence is TGTGCCAGCAGCCCGTCAAGAATACGGATACCCTACGAGCAGTACTTC. This sequence encodes CASSPSRIRIPYEQYF. The gene calls are TRBV12-3 or TRBV12-4 and TRBJ2-7, with D uncertain. The V gene lost 6 bases and the J gene lost 2 bases, with 20 bases spanning the gap. The CDR3 totals 16 residues.

Worth noting for this clonotype: This clone may be a read error of a much larger clone one base away. This chain uses TRBV24-1 with TRBJ1-2; D remains ambiguous. The germline V and J ends were trimmed by 2 bases and 2 bases, with 8 bases remaining between them. CDR3 length equals 14 residues. Germline CDR1 and CDR2: KGHDR and SFDVKD. The CDR3 spells CATSDSERNYGYTF. In DNA, the CDR3 is TGTGCCACCAGTGATTCCGAAAGGAACTATGGCTACACCTTC.

This clonotype turned up a few times. The V call is TRBV20-1, the J call TRBJ1-5; 9 nucleotides line up with TRBD1. Germline CDR1 and CDR2: DFQATT and SNEGSKA (reference sequence). V lost 3 bases to trimming and J lost 0 bases; unmatched junction nucleotides: 15. The CDR3 sequence is 19 residues long. The CDR3 DNA sequence: TGCAGTGCTAGGGGGACAGGGCCGAGGCGCAGATATAGCAATCAGCCCCAGCATTTT. Its protein is CSARGTGPRRRYSNQPQHF.

In its sample, this clonotype was seen many times. The genes are TRBV3-1 and TRBJ1-4; no firm D call. Germline CDR1 LGHDT, CDR2 YNNKEL (reference sequence). CDR3 length equals 14 residues. The germline V and J ends were trimmed by 4 bases and 3 bases, with 9 bases remaining between them. CDR3 sequence: CASSPSRANEKLFF. CDR3 coding DNA: TGTGCCAGCAGCCCATCGAGGGCTAATGAAAAACTGTTTTTT.

This clonotype has ten or more counts. This rearrangement joins TRBV4-3 to TRBJ2-2, with 8 bases aligning to TRBD1. This CDR3 region has 16 residues. Looked up from germline, CDR1 is LGHNA and CDR2 is YSLEER. Trimming cost V 4 bases and J 5 bases; bases outside gene matches: 9. The CDR3 protein is CASSLRQGLTTGELFF. CDR3 in DNA: TGCGCCAGCAGCCTCAGACAGGGGCTTACGACCGGGGAGCTGTTTTTT.

This clonotype has a count of ten or more. This chain joins TRBV6-5 and TRBJ2-5; TRBD2 matches at 7 bases. With V trimmed by 2 bases and J by 2 bases, 2 bases remained unmatched. This CDR3 contains 14 residues. Germline V gene sequence: CDR1 MNHEY, CDR2 SVGAGI. The DNA of the CDR3 is TGTGCCAGCAGTTACAACGGGGGGCAAGAGACCCAGTACTTC. This sequence encodes CASSYNGGQETQYF.

This clonotype was counted many times. The chain recombines TRBV7-9 with TRBJ2-1; D may be TRBD1 or TRBD2 (5 bases each). The CDR3 runs to 11 residues. The V gene's germline CDR1 is SEHNR and CDR2 FQNEAQ (reference sequence). The ends were cut back, 5 bases at V and 8 bases at J, with 7 bases in the middle. In DNA form, the CDR3 reads TGTGCCAGCAGCCGGGACCATGAGCAGTTCTTC. Its protein product is CASSRDHEQFF.

Of note for this clonotype: This CDR3 is missing its conserved last phenylalanine or tryptophan, likely due to a read error. The gene calls are TRBV20-1 and TRBJ2-1, with 11 bases lining up with TRBD2. The ends lost 6 bases at V and 9 bases at J; junction bases unmatched: 10. The CDR3 contains 14 residues. From germline, CDR1 is DFQATT and CDR2 SNEGSKA (reference sequence). The CDR3 nucleotides read TGCAGTGCCCCGGGACTAGCGGTATTTAGTGAGCAGTTCTAC. Translated: CSAPGLAVFSEQFY.

This clonotype came up many times. The chain has TRBV5-1 and TRBJ2-1, with D hard to call. This CDR3 comprises 15 residues. The V and J ends lost 0 bases and 0 bases respectively, with 7 bases between them. Germline V gives CDR1 SGHRS, CDR2 YFSETQ. The CDR3 loop reads CASSLGLSSYNEQFF. The DNA of the CDR3 is TGCGCCAGCAGCTTGGGTCTATCCTCCTACAATGAGCAGTTCTTC. Combining the CDR3 with reference TRBV5-1 and TRBJ2-1 gives the whole variable domain KAGVTQTPRYLIKTRGQQVTLSCSPISGHRSVSWYQQTPGQGLQFLFEYFSETQRNKGNFPGRFSGRQFSNSRSEMNVSTLELGDSALYLCASSLGLSSYNEQFFGPGTRLTVL.

This clonotype was observed many times. The rearrangement uses TRBV9 and TRBJ2-2; 8 positions match TRBD1. CDR1 SGDLS and CDR2 YYNGEE come from the germline V gene. This CDR3 contains 16 residues. The ends lost 0 bases at V and 7 bases at J; junction bases unmatched: 8. The DNA of the CDR3 is TGTGCCAGCAGCGTAGAGCGCAGGGGGCCCCACGGGGAGCTGTTTTTT. Translated, it gives CASSVERRGPHGELFF.

This clonotype was seen many times. The chain links TRBV9 to TRBJ1-4, with 7 bases fitting TRBD1. CDR1 and CDR2 (germline): SGDLS, YYNGEE. This CDR3 is built from 15 residues. Trimming removed 0 bases from V and 7 bases from J; junction bases left unmatched: 6. In DNA form, the CDR3 reads TGTGCCAGCAGCGTAGGTTCAGGGGGGCTTGAAAAACTGTTTTTT. The encoded protein is CASSVGSGGLEKLFF.

The sample holds many counts of this clonotype. The chain couples TRBV6-4 to TRBJ1-6; D remains ambiguous. Trimming took 3 bases from V and 7 from J, leaving 7 bases between them. The CDR3 extends over 13 amino acids. Germline V gene data show CDR1 as MRHNA and CDR2 as SNTAGT. The CDR3 nucleotides read TGTGCCAGCAGTGAGACGACGAATTCACCCCTCCACTTT. Amino acid sequence: CASSETTNSPLHF.

This clonotype was observed many times. The chain recombines TRBV7-8 with TRBJ1-1; unclear D gene. There are 11 residues in the CDR3. The ends were cut back, 1 base at V and 3 bases at J, with 0 bases in the middle. Germline V CDR1 and CDR2: SGHVS, FQNEAQ. The CDR3 DNA sequence: TGTGCCAGCAGCTTAGACACTGAAGCTTTCTTT. This encodes CASSLDTEAFF.

In its sample, this clonotype was seen many times. The chain couples TRBV7-3 to TRBJ2-5; D gene uncertain. Germline CDR1 SGHTA, CDR2 FQGTGA. This CDR3 is 14 amino acids long. V was clipped by 1 base and J by 0 bases, with 6 bases between them. The CDR3 nucleotides are TGTGCCAGCAGCTTAAACGGCAACCAAGAGACCCAGTACTTC. Translated, it gives CASSLNGNQETQYF.

This clonotype was recorded at least ten times. V gene TRBV5-1 combines with J gene TRBJ1-1; D is possibly TRBD1 (6 bases). The CDR3 runs 14 residues. Germline V gene data show CDR1 as SGHRS and CDR2 as YFSETQ. Trimming cost V 4 bases and J 2 bases, with 12 bases left between them. This CDR3 is CASSLGGGNTEAFF. The CDR3 DNA is TGCGCCAGCAGCCTTGGAGGGGGAAACACTGAAGCTTTCTTT. Combining the CDR3 with reference TRBV5-1 and TRBJ1-1 gives the whole variable domain KAGVTQTPRYLIKTRGQQVTLSCSPISGHRSVSWYQQTPGQGLQFLFEYFSETQRNKGNFPGRFSGRQFSNSRSEMNVSTLELGDSALYLCASSLGGGNTEAFFGQGTRLTVV.